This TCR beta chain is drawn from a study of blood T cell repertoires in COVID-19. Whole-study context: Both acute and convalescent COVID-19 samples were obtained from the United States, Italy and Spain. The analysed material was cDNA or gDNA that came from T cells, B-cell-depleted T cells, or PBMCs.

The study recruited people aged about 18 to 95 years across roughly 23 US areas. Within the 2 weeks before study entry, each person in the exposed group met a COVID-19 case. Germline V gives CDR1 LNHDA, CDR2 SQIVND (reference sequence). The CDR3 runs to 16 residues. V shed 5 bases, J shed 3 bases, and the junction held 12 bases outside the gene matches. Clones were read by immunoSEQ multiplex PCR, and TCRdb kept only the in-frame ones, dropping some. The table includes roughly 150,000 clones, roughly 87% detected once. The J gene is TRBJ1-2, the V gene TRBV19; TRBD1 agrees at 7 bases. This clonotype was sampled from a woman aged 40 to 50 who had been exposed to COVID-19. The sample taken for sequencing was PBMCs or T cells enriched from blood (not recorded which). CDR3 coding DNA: TGTGCCAGTAGTGGGACAGTCTTCCCTCCTTACTATGGCTACACCTTC. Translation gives CASSGTVFPPYYGYTF.